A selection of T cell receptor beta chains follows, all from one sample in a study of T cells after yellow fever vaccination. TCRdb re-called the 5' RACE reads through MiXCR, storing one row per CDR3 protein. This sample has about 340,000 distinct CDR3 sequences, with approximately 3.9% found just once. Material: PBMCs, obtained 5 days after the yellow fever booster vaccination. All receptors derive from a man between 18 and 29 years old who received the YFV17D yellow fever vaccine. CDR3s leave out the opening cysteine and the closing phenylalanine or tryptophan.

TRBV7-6,ASSLALQGRSGELF
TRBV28,ATRSDTQY
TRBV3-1,ASSPSNSNEKLF
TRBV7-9,ASSLSLEAQY
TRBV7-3,ASSLGTSTGELF
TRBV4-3,ASSQDPVGETQY
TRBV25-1,ARGKRLAQETQY
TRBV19,ASSNARGYTEAF
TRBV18,ASSPPWGQRGYEQF
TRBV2,ASSVGQGGGDEQF
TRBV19,ASSSAPGKADYGYT
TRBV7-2,ASSEGQNLRQGYT
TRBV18,ASSPQAGNEQF
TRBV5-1,ASSSHGSGVYNEQF
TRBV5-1,ASSNQYRGEQY
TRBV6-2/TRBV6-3,ASSYSFGGGDTQY
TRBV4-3,ASSMTGRTEAF
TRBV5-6,ASSVQGWDTEAF
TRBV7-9,ASSSLGQGLWETQY
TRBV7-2,ASSLQQGYYEQY
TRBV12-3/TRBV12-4,ASSSQGGRGANEQF
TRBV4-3,ASSQPDRNSPLH
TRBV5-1,ASSPGSGYT
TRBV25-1,ASRKGGYDRHGELF
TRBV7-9,ASAANNEQF
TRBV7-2,ASSLVSSGDQPQH
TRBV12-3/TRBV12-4,ASSWGAVELF
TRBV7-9,ASSYRPMGPNTEAF
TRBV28,ASSFRQWQETQY
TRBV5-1,ASSGRGWSAADTQY
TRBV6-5,ASSYSYSSGNTIY
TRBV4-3,ASSQSTQPSYGYT
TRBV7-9,ASSLVQGPNTEAF
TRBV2,ASSVSLMSSYNEQF
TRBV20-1,SAIRQGIENEQF
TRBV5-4,ASSLAVGGDEAF
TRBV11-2,ASSLAGVGSTDTQY
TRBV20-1,SARETPQSTDTQY
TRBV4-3,ASSQDLPRQGANYGYT
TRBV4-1,ASSQDLPSGDSYNEQF
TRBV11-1,ASSFADSYTEAF
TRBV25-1,ASSEQGLNEKLF
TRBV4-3,ASSHYVDSSYEQY
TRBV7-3,ASSLTGTPGGEQY
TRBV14,ASSQERLSAIY
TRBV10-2,ASRGVRSYNEQF
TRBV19,ASKSYGGSYEQY